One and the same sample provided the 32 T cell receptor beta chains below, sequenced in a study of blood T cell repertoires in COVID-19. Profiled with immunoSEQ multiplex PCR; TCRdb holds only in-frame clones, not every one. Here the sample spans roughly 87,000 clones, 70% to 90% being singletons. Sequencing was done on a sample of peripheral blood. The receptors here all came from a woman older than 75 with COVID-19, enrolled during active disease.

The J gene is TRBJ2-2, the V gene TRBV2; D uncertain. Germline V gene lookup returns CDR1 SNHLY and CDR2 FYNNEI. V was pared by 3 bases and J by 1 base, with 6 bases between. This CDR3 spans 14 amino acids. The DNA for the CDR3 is TGTGCCAGCAGTGAGTACGGGAACACCGGGGAGCTGTTTTTT. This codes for CASSEYGNTGELFF.

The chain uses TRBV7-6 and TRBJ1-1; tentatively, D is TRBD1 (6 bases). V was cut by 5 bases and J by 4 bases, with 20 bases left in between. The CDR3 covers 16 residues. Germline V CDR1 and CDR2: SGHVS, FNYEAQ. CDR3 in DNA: TGTGCCAGCAGCCAGACTGAGACAGGATCGGGCACTGAAGCTTTCTTT. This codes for CASSQTETGSGTEAFF.

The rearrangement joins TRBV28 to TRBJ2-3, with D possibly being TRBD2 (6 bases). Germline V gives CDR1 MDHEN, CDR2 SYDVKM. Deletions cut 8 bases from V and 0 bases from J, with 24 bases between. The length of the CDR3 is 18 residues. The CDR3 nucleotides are TGTGCCAGCGTAAGCGAGGGGTTGGTGGGGACTAGCACAGATACGCAGTATTTT. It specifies CASVSEGLVGTSTDTQYF.

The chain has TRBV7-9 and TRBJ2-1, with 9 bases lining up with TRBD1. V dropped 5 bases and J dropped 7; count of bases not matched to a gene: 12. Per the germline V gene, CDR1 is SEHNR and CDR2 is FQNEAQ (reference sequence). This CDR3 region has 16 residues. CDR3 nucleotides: TGTGCCAGCAGCCGGAAGGGACAGGGAAAATTGAATGAGCAGTTCTTC. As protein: CASSRKGQGKLNEQFF.

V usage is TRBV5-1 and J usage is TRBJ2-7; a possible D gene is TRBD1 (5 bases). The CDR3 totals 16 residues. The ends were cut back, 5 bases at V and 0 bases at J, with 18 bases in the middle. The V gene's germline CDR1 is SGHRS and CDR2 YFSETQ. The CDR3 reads CASRQQGTTLSYEQYF. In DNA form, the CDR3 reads TGCGCCAGCAGACAGCAGGGAACTACCCTCTCCTACGAGCAGTACTTC.

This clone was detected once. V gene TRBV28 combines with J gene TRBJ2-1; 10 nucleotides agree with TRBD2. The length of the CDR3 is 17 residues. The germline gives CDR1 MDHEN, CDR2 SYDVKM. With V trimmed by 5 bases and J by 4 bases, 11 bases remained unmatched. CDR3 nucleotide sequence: TGTGCCAGCAGTAGCAATAGCGGGAGGAGAGTTTACAATGAGCAGTTCTTC. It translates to CASSSNSGRRVYNEQFF.

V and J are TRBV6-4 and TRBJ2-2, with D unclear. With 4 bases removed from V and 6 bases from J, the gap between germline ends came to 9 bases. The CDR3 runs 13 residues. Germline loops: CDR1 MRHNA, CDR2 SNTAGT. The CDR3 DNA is TGTGCCAGCAGTGGTCTCGGTTCCGGGGAGCTGTTTTTT. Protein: CASSGLGSGELFF.

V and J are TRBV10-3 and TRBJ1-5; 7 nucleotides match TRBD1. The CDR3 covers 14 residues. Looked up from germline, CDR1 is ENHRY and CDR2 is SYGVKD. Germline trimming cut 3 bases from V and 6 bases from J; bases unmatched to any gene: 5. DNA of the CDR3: TGTGCCATCAGTGACCCACAGGGGAGTCAGCCCCAGCATTTT. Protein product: CAISDPQGSQPQHF.

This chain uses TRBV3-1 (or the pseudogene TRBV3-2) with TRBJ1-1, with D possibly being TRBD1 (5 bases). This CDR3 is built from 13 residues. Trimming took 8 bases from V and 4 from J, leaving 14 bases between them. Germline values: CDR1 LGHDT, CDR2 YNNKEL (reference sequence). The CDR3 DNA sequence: TGTGCCAGCTCGGGGGAGGGTGGCACTGAAGCTTTCTTT. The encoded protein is CASSGEGGTEAFF.

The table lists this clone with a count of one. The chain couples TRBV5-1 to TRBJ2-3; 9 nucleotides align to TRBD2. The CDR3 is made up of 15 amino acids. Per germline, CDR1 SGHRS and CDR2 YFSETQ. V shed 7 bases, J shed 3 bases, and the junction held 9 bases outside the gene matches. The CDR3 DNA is TGCGCCAGCCACTCCGGGCTAGCGGGGACAGATACGCAGTATTTT. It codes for CASHSGLAGTDTQYF. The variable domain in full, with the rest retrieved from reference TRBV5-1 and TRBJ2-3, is KAGVTQTPRYLIKTRGQQVTLSCSPISGHRSVSWYQQTPGQGLQFLFEYFSETQRNKGNFPGRFSGRQFSNSRSEMNVSTLELGDSALYLCASHSGLAGTDTQYFGPGTRLTVL.

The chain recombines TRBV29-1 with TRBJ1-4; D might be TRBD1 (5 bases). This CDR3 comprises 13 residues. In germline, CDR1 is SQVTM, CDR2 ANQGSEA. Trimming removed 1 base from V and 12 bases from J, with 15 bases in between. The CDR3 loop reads CSVEVTQAGELFF. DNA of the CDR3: TGCAGCGTTGAAGTAACACAGGCTGGGGAACTGTTTTTT.

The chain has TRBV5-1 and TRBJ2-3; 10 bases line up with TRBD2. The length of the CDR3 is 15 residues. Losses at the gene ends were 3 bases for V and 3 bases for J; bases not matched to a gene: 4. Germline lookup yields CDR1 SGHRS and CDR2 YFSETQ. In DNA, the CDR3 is TGCGCCAGCAGCTCCGGGACTAGCGCTACAGATACGCAGTATTTT. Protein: CASSSGTSATDTQYF.

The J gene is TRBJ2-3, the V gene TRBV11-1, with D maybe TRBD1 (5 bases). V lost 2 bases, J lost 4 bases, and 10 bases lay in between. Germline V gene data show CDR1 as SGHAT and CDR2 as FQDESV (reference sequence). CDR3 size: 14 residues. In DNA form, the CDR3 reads TGTGCCAGCAGCTTATGGCAGGGCGCAGATACGCAGTATTTT. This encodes CASSLWQGADTQYF.

The CDR3 DNA reads TGTGCCAGCAGCGTAGTGTCCGGGGGAGATACGCAGTATTTT. Translation gives CASSVVSGGDTQYF. V usage is TRBV9 and J usage is TRBJ2-3; tentatively, D is TRBD2 (6 bases). This CDR3 contains 14 residues. V gave up 0 bases and J gave up 5 bases, with 10 bases separating them. Germline lookup yields CDR1 SGDLS and CDR2 YYNGEE.

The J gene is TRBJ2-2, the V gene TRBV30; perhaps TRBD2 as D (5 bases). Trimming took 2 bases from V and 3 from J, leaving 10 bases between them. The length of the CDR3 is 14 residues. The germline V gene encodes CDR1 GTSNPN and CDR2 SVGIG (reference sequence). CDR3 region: CAWSSWRYTGELFF. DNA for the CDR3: TGTGCCTGGAGTAGTTGGAGGTACACCGGGGAGCTGTTTTTT.

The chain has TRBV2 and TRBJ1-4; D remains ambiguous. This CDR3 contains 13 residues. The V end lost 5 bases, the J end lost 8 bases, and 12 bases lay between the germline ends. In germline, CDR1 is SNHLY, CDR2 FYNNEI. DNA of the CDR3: TGTGCCAGCAGTCTTTTGCGTCGGGAAAAACTGTTTTTT. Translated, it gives CASSLLRREKLFF.

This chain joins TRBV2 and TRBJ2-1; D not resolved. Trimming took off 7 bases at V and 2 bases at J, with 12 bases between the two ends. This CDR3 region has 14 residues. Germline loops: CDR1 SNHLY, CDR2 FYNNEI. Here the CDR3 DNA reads TGTGCCAGCATTCGCCGCGGTACCTACAATGAGCAGTTCTTC. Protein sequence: CASIRRGTYNEQFF.

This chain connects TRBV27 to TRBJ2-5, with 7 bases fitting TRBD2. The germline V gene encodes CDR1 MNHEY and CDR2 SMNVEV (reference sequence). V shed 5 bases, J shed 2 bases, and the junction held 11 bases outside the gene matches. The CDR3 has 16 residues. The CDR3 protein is CASSPYGAGDQETQYF. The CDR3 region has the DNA TGTGCCAGCAGTCCTTATGGGGCGGGGGATCAAGAGACCCAGTACTTC.

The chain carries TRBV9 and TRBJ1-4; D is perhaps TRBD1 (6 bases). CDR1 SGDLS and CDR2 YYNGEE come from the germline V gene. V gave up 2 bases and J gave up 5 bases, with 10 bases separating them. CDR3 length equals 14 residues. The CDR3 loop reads CASSVRQGNEKLFF. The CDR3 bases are TGTGCCAGCAGCGTCAGGCAGGGGAATGAAAAACTGTTTTTT.

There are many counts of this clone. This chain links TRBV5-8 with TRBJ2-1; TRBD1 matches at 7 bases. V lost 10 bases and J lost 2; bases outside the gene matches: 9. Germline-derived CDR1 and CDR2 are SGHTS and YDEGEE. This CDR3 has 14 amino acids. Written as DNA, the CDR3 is TGTGCCCAGACCCGGGACAGTCCCTACAATGAGCAGTTCTTC. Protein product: CAQTRDSPYNEQFF.

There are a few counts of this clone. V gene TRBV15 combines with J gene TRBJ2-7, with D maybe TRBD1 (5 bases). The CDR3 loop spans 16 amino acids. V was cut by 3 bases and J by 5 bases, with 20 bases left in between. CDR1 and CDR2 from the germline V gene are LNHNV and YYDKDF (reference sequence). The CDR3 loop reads CATSRRGAGNAHEQYF. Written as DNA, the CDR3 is TGTGCCACCAGCAGGCGTGGGGCAGGGAATGCCCACGAGCAGTACTTC.

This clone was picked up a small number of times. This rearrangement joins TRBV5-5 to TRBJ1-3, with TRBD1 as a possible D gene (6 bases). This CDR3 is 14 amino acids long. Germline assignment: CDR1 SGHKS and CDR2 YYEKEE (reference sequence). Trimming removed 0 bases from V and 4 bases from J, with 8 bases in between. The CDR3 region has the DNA TGTGCCAGCAGCTTGGGGGGGACAGGAAACACCATATATTTT. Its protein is CASSLGGTGNTIYF.

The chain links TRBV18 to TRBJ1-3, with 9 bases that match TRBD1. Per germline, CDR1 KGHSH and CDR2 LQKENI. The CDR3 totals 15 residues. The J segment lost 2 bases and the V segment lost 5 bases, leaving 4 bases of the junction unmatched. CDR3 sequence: CASSAGTGTGNTIYF. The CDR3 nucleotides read TGTGCCAGCTCAGCCGGGACAGGGACTGGAAACACCATATATTTT.

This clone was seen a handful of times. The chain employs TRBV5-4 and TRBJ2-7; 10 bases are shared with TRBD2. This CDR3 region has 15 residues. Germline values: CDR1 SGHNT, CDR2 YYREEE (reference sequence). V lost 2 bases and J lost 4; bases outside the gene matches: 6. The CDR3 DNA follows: TGTGCCAGCAGCTTCACTAGCGGGGATCCTTACGAGCAGTACTTC. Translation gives CASSFTSGDPYEQYF.

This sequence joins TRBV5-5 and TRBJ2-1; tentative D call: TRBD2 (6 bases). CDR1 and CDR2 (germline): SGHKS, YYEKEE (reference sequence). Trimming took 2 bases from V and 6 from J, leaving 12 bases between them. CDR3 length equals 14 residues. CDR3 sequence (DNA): TGTGCCAGCAGCTTCGGGCGGGGAAGCAATGAGCAGTTCTTC. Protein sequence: CASSFGRGSNEQFF.

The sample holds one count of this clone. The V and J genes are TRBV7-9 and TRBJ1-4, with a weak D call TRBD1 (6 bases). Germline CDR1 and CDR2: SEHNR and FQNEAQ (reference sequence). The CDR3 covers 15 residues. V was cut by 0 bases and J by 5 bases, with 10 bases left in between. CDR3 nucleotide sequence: TGTGCCAGCAGCTTAGCCGCAGGGGAGAATGAAAAACTGTTTTTT. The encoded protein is CASSLAAGENEKLFF.

CDR3 coding DNA: TGTGCCAGCAGTCTTCCGACTAGCGGGGGACGAGAGACCCAGTACTTC. The encoded protein is CASSLPTSGGRETQYF. The rearrangement links TRBV6-2 or TRBV6-3 to TRBJ2-5, with 12 nucleotides matching TRBD2. V was pared by 5 bases and J by 4 bases, with 8 bases of the junction left unmatched. Per the germline V gene, CDR1 is MNHEY and CDR2 is SVGEGT. The CDR3 has 16 amino acids.

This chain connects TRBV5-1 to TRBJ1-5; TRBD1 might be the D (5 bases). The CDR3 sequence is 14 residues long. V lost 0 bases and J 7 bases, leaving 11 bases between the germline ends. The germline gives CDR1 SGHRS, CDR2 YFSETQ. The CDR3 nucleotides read TGCGCCAGCAGCTTGGGGGGCCCCAGGCAGCCCCAGCATTTT. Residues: CASSLGGPRQPQHF.

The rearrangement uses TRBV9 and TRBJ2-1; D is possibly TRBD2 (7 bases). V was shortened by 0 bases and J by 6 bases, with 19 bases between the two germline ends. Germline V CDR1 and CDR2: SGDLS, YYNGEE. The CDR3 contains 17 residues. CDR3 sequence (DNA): TGTGCCAGCAGCGTAGTCTCGGGACGGGGGGCCCCCAATGAGCAGTTCTTC. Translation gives CASSVVSGRGAPNEQFF.

The CDR3 DNA follows: TGTGCCAGTAGTATAAGACAGGGGGCGGATTTAGCCAAAAACATTCAGTACTTC. Its protein product is CASSIRQGADLAKNIQYF. V usage is TRBV19 and J usage is TRBJ2-4; TRBD1 aligns across 10 bases. The J segment lost 0 bases and the V segment lost 2 bases, leaving 7 bases of the junction unmatched. This CDR3 has 18 residues. Germline CDR1 is LNHDA and CDR2 is SQIVND (reference sequence).

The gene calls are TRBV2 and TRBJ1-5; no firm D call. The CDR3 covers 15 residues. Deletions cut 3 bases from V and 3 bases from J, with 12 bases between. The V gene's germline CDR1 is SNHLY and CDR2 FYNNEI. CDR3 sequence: CASSDSLGDNQPQHF. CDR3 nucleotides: TGTGCCAGCAGTGATTCCCTCGGAGACAATCAGCCCCAGCATTTT.

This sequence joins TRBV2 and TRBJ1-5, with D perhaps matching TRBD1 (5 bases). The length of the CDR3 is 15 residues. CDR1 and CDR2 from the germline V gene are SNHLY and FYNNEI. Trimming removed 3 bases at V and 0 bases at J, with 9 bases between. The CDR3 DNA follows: TGTGCCAGCAGTGAGGTCAGGGATAGCAATCAGCCCCAGCATTTT. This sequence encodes CASSEVRDSNQPQHF.